The 30 T cell receptor beta chains reported below all come from one sample, sequenced in a study of T cell responses to AZD1222 COVID-19 vaccine. The assay was immunoSEQ multiplex PCR, and TCRdb's table has in-frame clones only and misses some. The table has 15,000 or so clones, approximately 80% seen once. Material: peripheral blood, obtained 28 days after the second AZD1222 dose. The receptors come from an adult who received the AZD1222 COVID-19 vaccine.

The CDR3 loop is CASSDVSGVNQPQHF. The CDR3 DNA reads TGTGCCAGCAGTGATGTAAGCGGGGTCAATCAGCCCCAGCATTTT. The chain employs TRBV6-1 and TRBJ1-5; D ambiguous. Between the trimmed V and J ends, which lost 3 bases and 3 bases, there was a span of 12 bases. Per germline, CDR1 MNHNS and CDR2 SASEGT. The CDR3 sequence is 15 residues long.

This chain uses TRBV19 with TRBJ1-3; a weak D match, TRBD1 (5 bases). Germline loops: CDR1 LNHDA, CDR2 SQIVND (reference sequence). Trimming left V 3 bases short and J 4 bases short, with 13 bases between. This CDR3 contains 15 residues. The CDR3 DNA is TGTGCCAGTAGTATCCTGGGGACGCGCGGAAACACCATATATTTT. Translation gives CASSILGTRGNTIYF.

The chain has TRBV7-3 and TRBJ1-2; 10 positions match TRBD1. V lost 6 bases and J lost 2; bases outside the gene matches: 6. This CDR3 is built from 15 residues. Germline lookup yields CDR1 SGHTA and CDR2 FQGTGA. CDR3 amino acids: CASRNGTGANYGYTF. The CDR3, as DNA: TGTGCCAGCAGAAACGGGACAGGGGCGAACTATGGCTACACCTTC.

In its sample, this clone was seen a few times. The chain recombines TRBV5-1 with TRBJ1-5; D is unclear. Germline V CDR1 and CDR2: SGHRS, YFSETQ. The V end was cut by 4 bases, the J end by 9 bases, with 20 bases between. The CDR3 totals 15 residues. This CDR3 is CASSPGLPSSGPQHF. CDR3 in DNA: TGCGCCAGCAGCCCAGGACTCCCTTCGTCGGGGCCCCAGCATTTT. Drawing the rest from reference TRBV5-1 and TRBJ1-5, the complete variable domain is KAGVTQTPRYLIKTRGQQVTLSCSPISGHRSVSWYQQTPGQGLQFLFEYFSETQRNKGNFPGRFSGRQFSNSRSEMNVSTLELGDSALYLCASSPGLPSSGPQHFGDGTRLSIL.

The rearrangement uses TRBV6-5 and TRBJ2-1; no clear D. The CDR3 contains 11 residues. V dropped 8 bases and J dropped 10 bases, with 12 bases sitting between them. Germline V gene data show CDR1 as MNHEY and CDR2 as SVGAGI. The CDR3 nucleotides are TGTGCCAGCTCCACGTTCTACGAGCAGTTCTTC. Its protein is CASSTFYEQFF.

The chain carries TRBV11-3 and TRBJ1-3; D is perhaps TRBD1 (5 bases). Between the trimmed V and J ends, which lost 5 bases and 0 bases, there was a span of 14 bases. The CDR3 has 16 residues. Germline loops: CDR1 SGHNT, CDR2 YENEEA. CDR3 amino acids: CASSPGGASSGNTIYF. CDR3 DNA sequence: TGTGCCAGCAGCCCGGGGGGAGCGAGCTCTGGAAACACCATATATTTT.

V usage is TRBV6-5 and J usage is TRBJ2-7; a weak D match, TRBD1 (6 bases). The V and J ends lost 6 bases and 1 base respectively, with 16 bases between them. CDR1 is MNHEY, CDR2 SVGAGI, per germline. The CDR3 loop spans 15 amino acids. The CDR3 DNA sequence: TGTGCCAGCAGAACGGGACAAGCAGAATCCTACGAGCAGTACTTC. It yields the protein CASRTGQAESYEQYF.

Concerning this clone itself: One end of the junction varies from germline; a read error may be responsible. The gene calls are TRBV2 and TRBJ1-5; 8 bases are shared with TRBD1. The CDR3 consists of 15 residues. CDR1 is SNHLY, CDR2 FYNNEI, per germline. The CDR3 DNA follows: TGTGCCGGCAGTGAGGCAGGGGGCTTAGGTCAGCCCCAGCATTTT. Its translation is CAGSEAGGLGQPQHF.

This chain joins TRBV2 and TRBJ1-2; a weak D match, TRBD1 (6 bases). Germline V CDR1 and CDR2: SNHLY, FYNNEI. This CDR3 has 11 residues. Trimming cost V 10 bases and J 4 bases, with 10 bases left between them. The CDR3 loop reads CAILTGYGYTF. The CDR3 nucleotides are TGTGCCATTTTGACAGGCTATGGCTACACCTTC.

The genes are TRBV12-3 or TRBV12-4 and TRBJ1-2, with D maybe TRBD1 (6 bases). V lost 4 bases to trimming and J lost 3 bases, with 9 bases between them. The CDR3 loop spans 13 amino acids. Here the CDR3 DNA reads TGTGCCAGCAGTTCACAGGGTGACTATGGCTACACCTTC. This translates into CASSSQGDYGYTF.

The chain joins TRBV6-2 or TRBV6-3 to TRBJ2-5; 9 bases fit TRBD2. The junction had 4 bases not matched to a gene; V was cut back by 1 base and J by 1 base. Germline-derived CDR1 and CDR2 are MNHEY and SVGEGT. The CDR3 runs to 16 residues. The CDR3 here is CASSYLSGGFQETQYF. The CDR3 nucleotides are TGTGCCAGCAGTTACTTAAGCGGGGGGTTCCAAGAGACCCAGTACTTC.

The J gene is TRBJ2-3, the V gene TRBV6-1; tentatively, D is TRBD2 (5 bases). V gave up 4 bases and J gave up 4 bases, with 18 bases separating them. The CDR3 totals 16 residues. Germline assignment: CDR1 MNHNS and CDR2 SASEGT. This CDR3 is CASSAGSRGRADTQYF. The CDR3 region has the DNA TGTGCCAGCAGTGCGGGCAGTCGGGGTCGGGCAGATACGCAGTATTTT.

This sequence joins TRBV12-2 and TRBJ1-6. TRBV12-2 represents a pseudogene. This CDR3 contains 13 residues. The CDR3 coding sequence is TGTGCAAGTCGCGCCTTGGGGAATTCACCCCTCCACTTT. This encodes CASRALGNSPLHF.

The chain has TRBV5-4 and TRBJ1-1; D might be TRBD1 (5 bases). The CDR3 is 12 residues long. Looked up from germline, CDR1 is SGHNT and CDR2 is YYREEE (reference sequence). The germline V and J ends were trimmed by 4 bases and 3 bases, with 7 bases remaining between them. Here the CDR3 reads CASSRGDTEAFF. Here the CDR3 DNA reads TGTGCCAGCAGCCGGGGGGACACTGAAGCTTTCTTT. Full variable domain (missing parts from reference TRBV5-4 and TRBJ1-1): ETGVTQSPTHLIKTRGQQVTLRCSSQSGHNTVSWYQQALGQGPQFIFQYYREEENGRGNFPPRFSGLQFPNYSSELNVNALELDDSALYLCASSRGDTEAFFGQGTRLTVV.

V and J are TRBV6-4 and TRBJ1-2; D remains unclear. Germline V gene data show CDR1 as MRHNA and CDR2 as SNTAGT. V was cut by 10 bases and J by 4 bases, with 7 bases left in between. The CDR3 contains 10 residues. In nucleotides, the CDR3 is TGTGCCACCATAACCTATGGCTACACCTTC. This codes for CATITYGYTF.

This chain connects TRBV15 to TRBJ2-3; D gene uncertain. Trimming removed 8 bases at V and 4 bases at J, with 16 bases between. There are 14 residues in the CDR3. Looked up from germline, CDR1 is LNHNV and CDR2 is YYDKDF (reference sequence). CDR3 coding DNA: TGTGCCACCTTGAAGGGTGGGCTGGCAGATACGCAGTATTTT. Translated, it gives CATLKGGLADTQYF. The full variable domain, its missing parts supplied by reference TRBV15 and TRBJ2-3, is DAMVIQNPRYQVTQFGKPVTLSCSQTLNHNVMYWYQQKSSQAPKLLFHYYDKDFNNEADTPDNFQSRRPNTSFCFLDIRSPGLGDTAMYLCATLKGGLADTQYFGPGTRLTVL.

V gene TRBV5-1 combines with J gene TRBJ1-1; TRBD1 aligns across 11 bases. With 2 bases clipped from V and 6 bases from J, the junction kept 6 bases outside the gene matches. Germline lookup yields CDR1 SGHRS and CDR2 YFSETQ. This CDR3 has 15 residues. The CDR3 loop is CASSFPGQGGAEAFF. In DNA, the CDR3 is TGCGCCAGCAGCTTTCCGGGACAGGGGGGCGCTGAAGCTTTCTTT.

The table lists this clone with a count of one. V is TRBV6-6 and J is TRBJ1-5; D might be TRBD1 (6 bases). The CDR3 spans 15 residues. Germline V lookup: CDR1 MNHNY, CDR2 SVGAGI (reference sequence). Deletions cut 7 bases from V and 6 bases from J, with 19 bases between. This CDR3 is CASTPSGAPTQPQHF. In nucleotides, the CDR3 is TGTGCCAGCACCCCGTCAGGGGCTCCCACTCAGCCCCAGCATTTT.

Notes on this clone: A read error may account for a junction end that differs from germline. The chain employs TRBV27 and TRBJ2-1; D might be TRBD2 (7 bases). The CDR3 is 15 amino acids. Per the germline V gene, CDR1 is MNHEY and CDR2 is SMNVEV (reference sequence). The CDR3 reads CASNLGGGPHNEQFF. CDR3 nucleotides: TGTGCCAGCAATTTAGGGGGGGGCCCCCACAATGAGCAGTTCTTC.

In its sample, this clone was seen a few times. The chain links TRBV7-9 to TRBJ2-1; D perhaps matches TRBD2 (5 bases). The CDR3 sequence is 15 residues long. Per germline, CDR1 SEHNR and CDR2 FQNEAQ (reference sequence). The germline V and J ends were trimmed by 0 bases and 9 bases, with 15 bases remaining between them. This CDR3 is CASSLAGSGPSEQFF. The CDR3, as DNA: TGTGCCAGCAGCTTAGCGGGGAGCGGCCCCAGTGAGCAGTTCTTC.

J is TRBJ2-1 and V is TRBV7-8; TRBD1 matches 7 bases. In germline, CDR1 is SGHVS, CDR2 FQNEAQ. The CDR3 sequence is 15 residues long. V was clipped by 3 bases and J by 3 bases; unmatched bases: 5. CDR3 sequence (DNA): TGTGCCAGCAGCTTCTCCGGGACAGACTACAATGAGCAGTTCTTC. The encoded protein is CASSFSGTDYNEQFF.

The rearrangement joins TRBV5-4 to TRBJ1-6, with 9 bases fitting TRBD1. The germline CDR1 and CDR2 sequences are SGHNT and YYREEE (reference sequence). Trimming took 7 bases from V and 5 from J; bases not matched to a gene: 4. There are 14 residues in the CDR3. As DNA, the CDR3 is TGTGCCAGCTTTAGGACAGGGGATAATTCACCCCTCCACTTT. Protein sequence: CASFRTGDNSPLHF.

The V and J genes are TRBV7-9 and TRBJ2-2, with D possibly being TRBD1 or TRBD2 (6 bases each). The CDR3 covers 17 residues. Germline CDR1 and CDR2: SEHNR and FQNEAQ (reference sequence). The ends were cut back, 1 base at V and 6 bases at J, with 18 bases in the middle. CDR3 region: CASSLVDRGRRSGELFF. CDR3 sequence (DNA): TGTGCCAGCAGCTTAGTAGATCGGGGGCGAAGGTCCGGGGAGCTGTTTTTT. The full variable domain, rest sourced from reference TRBV7-9 and TRBJ2-2, is DTGVSQNPRHKITKRGQNVTFRCDPISEHNRLYWYRQTLGQGPEFLTYFQNEAQLEKSRLLSDRFSAERPKGSFSTLEIQRTEQGDSAMYLCASSLVDRGRRSGELFFGEGSRLTVL.

This chain uses TRBV7-9 with TRBJ1-5, with 9 bases that match TRBD1. The junction had 8 bases not matched to a gene; V was cut back by 2 bases and J by 6 bases. The CDR3 runs to 16 residues. The germline V gene encodes CDR1 SEHNR and CDR2 FQNEAQ (reference sequence). CDR3 in DNA: TGTGCCAGCAGCTTATCACAGGGGGCGCCCGGTCAGCCCCAGCATTTT. It specifies CASSLSQGAPGQPQHF.

The chain employs TRBV14 and TRBJ1-4, with 8 positions matching TRBD1. Germline V gives CDR1 SGHDN, CDR2 FVKESK. The V gene end was trimmed by 0 bases and the J gene end by 5 bases; junction bases not matched to a gene: 5. The CDR3 covers 16 residues. In DNA, the CDR3 is TGTGCCAGCAGCCAAGATACTCAGGGGGCAAATGAAAAACTGTTTTTT. Translating it yields CASSQDTQGANEKLFF.

The chain is built from TRBV5-6 and TRBJ1-1; D is unclear. The V end was cut by 4 bases, the J end by 0 bases, with 7 bases between. CDR1 SGHDT and CDR2 YYEEEE come from the germline V gene. This CDR3 is 13 amino acids long. The CDR3 DNA sequence: TGTGCCAGCAGCGTGGAACTGAACACTGAAGCTTTCTTT. Its translation is CASSVELNTEAFF.

The chain has TRBV6-6 and TRBJ2-7; D gene ambiguous. This CDR3 spans 12 amino acids. Germline lookup yields CDR1 MNHNY and CDR2 SVGAGI (reference sequence). The V gene lost 2 bases and the J gene lost 6 bases, with 8 bases spanning the gap. The CDR3 here is CASSYIPVEQYF. The CDR3 coding sequence is TGTGCCAGCAGTTACATTCCGGTCGAGCAGTACTTC.

The chain links TRBV28 to TRBJ1-5, with a weak D call TRBD1 (6 bases). V lost 4 bases and J 0 bases, leaving 13 bases between the germline ends. The CDR3 contains 16 residues. Germline V lookup: CDR1 MDHEN, CDR2 SYDVKM. CDR3 loop: CASSSRRGGSNQPQHF. As DNA, the CDR3 is TGTGCCAGCAGTTCCAGAAGGGGGGGTAGCAATCAGCCCCAGCATTTT.

This clone is large in the sample. The rearrangement uses TRBV16 and TRBJ2-7, with TRBD1 identical over 11 bases. The junction had 7 bases not matched to a gene; V was cut back by 5 bases and J by 4 bases. CDR3 size: 15 residues. The V gene's germline CDR1 is KGHSY and CDR2 FQNENV. CDR3 sequence (DNA): TGTGCCAGCAGCGCGGGACAGGGGGAAGGATACGAGCAGTACTTC. Amino acids: CASSAGQGEGYEQYF. The full variable domain, in which reference TRBV16 and TRBJ2-7 provide the parts outside the CDR3, is GEEVAQTPKHLVRGEGQKAKLYCAPIKGHSYVFWYQQVLKNEFKFLISFQNENVFDETGMPKERFSAKCLPNSPCSLEIQATKLEDSAVYFCASSAGQGEGYEQYFGPGTRLTVT.

The chain recombines TRBV6-5 with TRBJ2-1; a weak D match, TRBD2 (6 bases). Trimming left V 2 bases short and J 8 bases short, with 16 bases between. CDR3 length equals 15 residues. CDR1 and CDR2 (germline): MNHEY, SVGAGI. CDR3 sequence (DNA): TGTGCCAGCAGTTACAGGGGTGGAGGGCTCGATGAGCAGTTCTTC. Translating gives CASSYRGGGLDEQFF.